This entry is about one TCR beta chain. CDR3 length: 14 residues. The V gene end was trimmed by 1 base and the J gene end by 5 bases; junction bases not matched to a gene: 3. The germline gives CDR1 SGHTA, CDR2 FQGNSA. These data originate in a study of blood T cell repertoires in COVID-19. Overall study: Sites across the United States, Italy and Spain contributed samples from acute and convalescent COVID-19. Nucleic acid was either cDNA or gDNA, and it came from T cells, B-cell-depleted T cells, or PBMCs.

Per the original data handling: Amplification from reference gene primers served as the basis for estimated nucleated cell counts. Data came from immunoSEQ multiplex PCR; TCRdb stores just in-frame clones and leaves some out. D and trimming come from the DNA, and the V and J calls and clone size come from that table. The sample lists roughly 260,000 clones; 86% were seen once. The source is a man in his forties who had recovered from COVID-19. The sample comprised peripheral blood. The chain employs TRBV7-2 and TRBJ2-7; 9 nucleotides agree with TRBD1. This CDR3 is CASSLVNRGHEQYF. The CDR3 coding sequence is TGTGCCAGCAGCTTAGTTAACAGGGGGCACGAGCAGTACTTC.